These T cell receptor beta chains were read from a single sample in a study of blood T cell repertoires in COVID-19. Sequencing used immunoSEQ multiplex PCR; TCRdb keeps in-frame clones, though not all of them. The data contain about 110,000 clones, 70% to 90% of them seen just once; the ten biggest clones take up 4% to 5%. Sequencing used peripheral blood. These receptors all stem from a human donor in a cohort sampled during active COVID-19. Both conserved end residues are part of each CDR3. The order of the fields is CDR3 protein, CDR3 DNA, J gene, clone size, D gene, V gene. D genes are given only for firm matches. Not all rows give a size; the values are once, few, many and, for expanded clones, a class.

cdr3_aa: CASSGHSYEQYF; cdr3_nt: TGCGCCAGCAGTGGACATTCCTACGAGCAGTACTTC; j_call: TRBJ2-7; clone_size: NA; d_call: NA; v_call: TRBV10-2
cdr3_aa: CASSLDPSRLAGGRIYGETQYF; cdr3_nt: TGCGCCAGCAGCTTGGACCCATCCCGGCTAGCGGGGGGGCGTATTTATGGGGAGACCCAGTACTTC; j_call: TRBJ2-5; clone_size: NA; d_call: TRBD2; v_call: TRBV5-1
cdr3_aa: CASSTGQARNEQFF; cdr3_nt: TGTGCCAGCAGCACCGGACAGGCTCGGAATGAGCAGTTCTTC; j_call: TRBJ2-1; clone_size: NA; d_call: TRBD1; v_call: TRBV7-3
cdr3_aa: CASSRGRESYSNQPQHF; cdr3_nt: TGTGCCAGCAGTCGGGGGCGGGAGTCTTATAGCAATCAGCCCCAGCATTTT; j_call: TRBJ1-5; clone_size: NA; d_call: NA; v_call: TRBV28
cdr3_aa: CAWSVLGGLNTGELFF; cdr3_nt: TGTGCCTGGAGTGTACTAGGGGGCCTCAACACCGGGGAGCTGTTTTTT; j_call: TRBJ2-2; clone_size: once; d_call: TRBD1; v_call: TRBV30
cdr3_aa: CATSDFRQDQETQYF; cdr3_nt: TGTGCCACCAGTGATTTTCGGCAGGACCAAGAGACCCAGTACTTC; j_call: TRBJ2-5; clone_size: NA; d_call: NA; v_call: TRBV24-1
cdr3_aa: CSVAGQAVNEQFF; cdr3_nt: TGCAGCGTTGCGGGACAGGCCGTCAATGAGCAGTTCTTC; j_call: TRBJ2-1; clone_size: NA; d_call: TRBD1; v_call: TRBV29-1
cdr3_aa: CASSLSRTGYYEQYF; cdr3_nt: TGTGCCAGCAGTTTATCTCGGACAGGTTACTACGAGCAGTACTTC; j_call: TRBJ2-7; clone_size: NA; d_call: TRBD1; v_call: TRBV27
cdr3_aa: CASSYPATSGIYNEQFF; cdr3_nt: TGTGCCAGCAGTTACCCCGCGACTAGCGGGATCTACAATGAGCAGTTCTTC; j_call: TRBJ2-1; clone_size: NA; d_call: TRBD2; v_call: TRBV2
cdr3_aa: CASSEPSGGTDTQYF; cdr3_nt: TGCGCCAGCAGTGAGCCTAGCGGAGGCACAGATACGCAGTATTTT; j_call: TRBJ2-3; clone_size: NA; d_call: TRBD2; v_call: TRBV10-1
cdr3_aa: CASGLAGLTGELFF; cdr3_nt: TGTGCCAGCGGTCTAGCGGGATTAACCGGGGAGCTGTTTTTT; j_call: TRBJ2-2; clone_size: NA; d_call: TRBD2; v_call: TRBV2
cdr3_aa: CASSPTQGRKGGGTDTQYF; cdr3_nt: TGTGCCAGCAGCCCCACCCAAGGACGGAAGGGAGGTGGCACAGATACGCAGTATTTT; j_call: TRBJ2-3; clone_size: NA; d_call: NA; v_call: TRBV7-9
cdr3_aa: CASETGVYGYTF; cdr3_nt: TGTGCCAGTGAGACAGGGGTGTATGGCTACACCTTC; j_call: TRBJ1-2; clone_size: NA; d_call: TRBD1; v_call: TRBV19
cdr3_aa: CASSLGFRSGNNEQFF; cdr3_nt: TGTGCCAGCAGCTTAGGTTTCCGATCGGGAAACAATGAGCAGTTCTTC; j_call: TRBJ2-1; clone_size: NA; d_call: NA; v_call: TRBV7-2
cdr3_aa: CASSKDYTDTQYF; cdr3_nt: TGTGCCAGCAGCAAGGACTACACAGATACGCAGTATTTT; j_call: TRBJ2-3; clone_size: NA; d_call: NA; v_call: TRBV7-3
cdr3_aa: CASSFAGTLNTEAFF; cdr3_nt: TGTGCCAGCAGCTTCGCCGGGACATTGAACACTGAAGCTTTCTTT; j_call: TRBJ1-1; clone_size: NA; d_call: NA; v_call: TRBV5-8
cdr3_aa: CASSLKGTGVNEAFF; cdr3_nt: TGTGCCAGCAGTCTGAAAGGGACAGGGGTCAATGAAGCTTTCTTT; j_call: TRBJ1-1; clone_size: NA; d_call: TRBD1; v_call: TRBV6-5
cdr3_aa: CASSQVITASNTGELFF; cdr3_nt: TGCGCCAGCAGCCAAGTTATAACAGCCTCGAACACCGGGGAGCTGTTTTTT; j_call: TRBJ2-2; clone_size: NA; d_call: NA; v_call: TRBV4-3
cdr3_aa: CASSFFGTPNTEAFF; cdr3_nt: TGTGCCAGCAGCTTCTTCGGGACACCGAACACTGAAGCTTTCTTT; j_call: TRBJ1-1; clone_size: once; d_call: NA; v_call: TRBV5-8
cdr3_aa: CASSSTGLGYGYTF; cdr3_nt: TGCGCCAGCAGCTCGACAGGGTTAGGCTATGGCTACACCTTC; j_call: TRBJ1-2; clone_size: NA; d_call: TRBD1; v_call: TRBV5-1
cdr3_aa: CASSSFPDSVRLYGANVLTF; cdr3_nt: TGTGCCAGCAGCTCCTTTCCGGACAGCGTGAGGTTGTATGGGGCCAACGTCCTGACTTTC; j_call: TRBJ2-6; clone_size: NA; d_call: NA; v_call: TRBV7-6
cdr3_aa: CASSPGTFGSGELFF; cdr3_nt: TGTGCCAGTAGTCCCGGGACTTTTGGATCCGGGGAGCTGTTTTTT; j_call: TRBJ2-2; clone_size: NA; d_call: NA; v_call: TRBV19
cdr3_aa: CASSRDYRNTEAFF; cdr3_nt: TGTGCCAGTAGCCGCGATTATCGGAACACTGAAGCTTTCTTT; j_call: TRBJ1-1; clone_size: NA; d_call: NA; v_call: TRBV19
cdr3_aa: CASTFLRRGYTF; cdr3_nt: TGTGCCAGCACCTTCTTGAGGCGGGGCTACACCTTC; j_call: TRBJ1-2; clone_size: NA; d_call: NA; v_call: TRBV12-3/TRBV12-4
cdr3_aa: CASSLALRASYEQYF; cdr3_nt: TGTGCCAGCAGCTTGGCATTGCGGGCCTCCTACGAGCAGTACTTC; j_call: TRBJ2-7; clone_size: NA; d_call: NA; v_call: TRBV5-6